This T cell receptor (beta chain) derives from a study of shared clonotypes between healthy human individuals. In the study overall: Donors had three CD4 naive, three CD4 memory, two CD8 naive and one CD8 memory plate apiece. Study-wide results and limits: Expectations were that clonotype sharing among donors would be affected by sequencing depth.

The assay ran at deep level. Once extracted for a subset, genomic DNA was divided evenly among several immunoSEQ plates. Sequencing used immunoSEQ multiplex PCR; TCRdb keeps in-frame clones, though not all of them. This sample has a few million clones, with roughly 93% found just once. Trimming removed 4 bases from V and 4 bases from J; junction bases left unmatched: 10. The CDR3 sequence is 15 residues long. The germline CDR1 and CDR2 sequences are MDHEN and SYDVKM. In regard to this clone: Its target is unknown.

Material for sequencing was naive CD4+ T cells from PBMCs. The subset denotes: CD45RA+ positively selected. The clonotype originates from a young man in good health. Some clones in this sample may be carry-over from other donors' samples. V is TRBV28 and J is TRBJ2-7; 7 positions agree with TRBD2. CDR3 sequence reads: CASSSRGGSIYEQYF. The CDR3 coding sequence is TGTGCCAGCAGTTCGAGGGGCGGGAGTATTTACGAGCAGTACTTC. Complete variable domain (other parts from reference TRBV28 and TRBJ2-7): DVKVTQSSRYLVKRTGEKVFLECVQDMDHENMFWYRQDPGLGLRLIYFSYDVKMKEKGDIPEGYSVSREKKERFSLILESASTNQTSMYLCASSSRGGSIYEQYFGPGTRLTVT.